Shown below are 26 T cell receptor beta chains from a single sample sequenced in a study of monozygotic twins with inflammatory bowel disease. With the 5' RACE reads reprocessed, TCRdb shows one record per CDR3 protein and no DNA. This table lists about 350,000 distinct CDR3 sequences. Material for sequencing was blood. The receptors here all came from a human donor with ulcerative colitis or Crohn's disease, or a healthy co-twin of an affected twin (not recorded which).

The chain links TRBV15 to TRBJ1-2; the TRBD1 assignment by TCRdb is unverifiable without DNA. This CDR3 region has 15 residues. Germline lookup yields CDR1 LNHNV and CDR2 YYDKDF (reference sequence). CDR3 region: CATSRGHGGRDGYTF.

The gene calls are TRBV7-9 and TRBJ2-7; absent DNA, TCRdb's TRBD1 call cannot be checked. The CDR3 is made up of 13 amino acids. Germline lookup yields CDR1 SEHNR and CDR2 FQNEAQ (reference sequence). CDR3 region: CASSPLDRYEQYF. Using reference TRBV7-9 and TRBJ2-7 for the parts outside the CDR3, the full variable domain is DTGVSQNPRHKITKRGQNVTFRCDPISEHNRLYWYRQTLGQGPEFLTYFQNEAQLEKSRLLSDRFSAERPKGSFSTLEIQRTEQGDSAMYLCASSPLDRYEQYFGPGTRLTVT.

The chain uses TRBV25-1 and TRBJ2-5; TCRdb indicates TRBD1, and absent DNA this call remains unverified. Germline V gene sequence: CDR1 MGHDK, CDR2 SYGVNS. This CDR3 contains 15 residues. CDR3 loop: CASSEPIREEETQYF.

V usage is TRBV20-1 and J usage is TRBJ2-1; TCRdb gives TRBD1 as the D gene, but with no DNA this cannot be confirmed. CDR1 is DFQATT and CDR2 is SNEGSKA in the germline V gene (reference sequence). This CDR3 region has 16 residues. The CDR3 sequence: CSARDGTGVRLNEQFF.

The chain links TRBV7-9 to TRBJ2-1; with no DNA, the TCRdb D assignment of TRBD2 cannot be verified. The CDR3 has 15 amino acids. CDR1 and CDR2 (germline): SEHNR, FQNEAQ (reference sequence). The CDR3 here is CASSQREGLYNEQFF.

J is TRBJ2-2 and V is TRBV6-1; TCRdb indicates TRBD2, and absent DNA this call remains unverified. In germline, CDR1 is MNHNS, CDR2 SASEGT. The CDR3 totals 16 residues. CDR3: CASTIGAWRNTGELFF.

The chain links TRBV15 to TRBJ2-5; the TRBD2 assignment by TCRdb is unverifiable without DNA. The CDR3 is 15 residues long. Germline V gene data show CDR1 as LNHNV and CDR2 as YYDKDF (reference sequence). The CDR3 region is CATGLSGGPGETQYF.

The J gene is TRBJ1-2, the V gene TRBV5-1; the D call of TRBD1 rests on TCRdb alone, since no DNA is present to check it. The CDR3 extends over 12 amino acids. The germline V gene has CDR1 SGHRS and CDR2 YFSETQ. CDR3 amino acids: CASSTDREGYTF.

V usage is TRBV5-1 and J usage is TRBJ2-2; without DNA, the TCRdb call of TRBD1 cannot be checked. CDR1 is SGHRS and CDR2 is YFSETQ in the germline V gene. The CDR3 is made up of 16 amino acids. CDR3 residues: CASSLVGTKNTGELFF. Filled out from reference TRBV5-1 and TRBJ2-2, the complete variable domain reads KAGVTQTPRYLIKTRGQQVTLSCSPISGHRSVSWYQQTPGQGLQFLFEYFSETQRNKGNFPGRFSGRQFSNSRSEMNVSTLELGDSALYLCASSLVGTKNTGELFFGEGSRLTVL.

The rearrangement joins TRBV6-1 to TRBJ2-3; the D call from TCRdb, TRBD2, cannot be confirmed without DNA. The CDR3 is made up of 13 amino acids. Looked up from germline, CDR1 is MNHNS and CDR2 is SASEGT. The CDR3 region is CAGAGGRTDTQYF.

This chain links TRBV5-1 with TRBJ2-3; TCRdb designates TRBD1, a call that cannot be tested without DNA. CDR3 size: 15 residues. CDR1 and CDR2 (germline): SGHRS, YFSETQ. CDR3 in amino acids: CASSRTGGPFDTQYF.

The rearrangement links TRBV19 to TRBJ2-4; the D call of TRBD2 rests on TCRdb alone, since no DNA is present to check it. Germline V gene lookup returns CDR1 LNHDA and CDR2 SQIVND (reference sequence). This CDR3 is 17 amino acids long. CDR3 protein: CASSYHRGWEAKNIQYF.

The V and J genes are TRBV28 and TRBJ2-7; TCRdb reports TRBD2, a call that lacks DNA to check it against. Germline V gene sequence: CDR1 MDHEN, CDR2 SYDVKM. This CDR3 region has 15 residues. The chain's CDR3 is CASSPPGLAGYEQYF.

This chain connects TRBV10-3 to TRBJ2-7; no DNA is available, so the TRBD1 call from TCRdb remains unchecked. The CDR3 consists of 14 residues. Per germline, CDR1 ENHRY and CDR2 SYGVKD. The chain's CDR3 is CAIAPAGSSYEQYF.

The V call is TRBV20-1, the J call TRBJ2-5; checking the TCRdb D call of TRBD1 is not possible without DNA. This CDR3 is built from 12 residues. Germline CDR1 DFQATT, CDR2 SNEGSKA (reference sequence). CDR3 in amino acids: CSAGGVQETQYF.

V usage is TRBV15 and J usage is TRBJ1-5; TCRdb indicates TRBD1, and absent DNA this call remains unverified. The CDR3 covers 18 residues. Germline CDR1 reads LNHNV; CDR2 reads YYDKDF (reference sequence). Here the CDR3 reads CATSREGRGKHGNQPQHF.

V is TRBV29-1 and J is TRBJ2-3; the TCRdb D gene call, TRBD2, has no DNA to confirm it. The CDR3 has 15 residues. CDR1 and CDR2 from the germline V gene are SQVTM and ANQGSEA. The CDR3 spells CSVDGLAGSTDTQYF.

The V gene is TRBV7-2, the J gene TRBJ2-7; TCRdb proposes TRBD1, but this gene call is untestable without DNA. Germline CDR1 and CDR2: SGHTA and FQGNSA. CDR3 length: 13 residues. The CDR3 reads CASSSDSGTPKYF.

The chain is built from TRBV7-8 and TRBJ2-2; the D call of TRBD2 rests on TCRdb alone, since no DNA is present to check it. From germline, CDR1 is SGHVS and CDR2 FQNEAQ. This CDR3 contains 18 residues. The CDR3 reads CASSLGLAGASNTGELFF.

The chain combines TRBV2 with TRBJ1-1; TCRdb designates TRBD1, a call that cannot be tested without DNA. The CDR3 length is 12 residues. Looked up from germline, CDR1 is SNHLY and CDR2 is FYNNEI. This chain's CDR3 is CASRQGNTEAFF.

The chain combines TRBV19 with TRBJ2-1; the TCRdb call, TRBD2, lacks DNA for checking. Germline V lookup: CDR1 LNHDA, CDR2 SQIVND (reference sequence). This CDR3 is 18 amino acids long. The CDR3 loop is CASTSTSGRDFSYNEQFF. The variable domain in full, completed from reference TRBV19 and TRBJ2-1, reads DGGITQSPKYLFRKEGQNVTLSCEQNLNHDAMYWYRQDPGQGLRLIYYSQIVNDFQKGDIAEGYSVSREKKESFPLTVTSAQKNPTAFYLCASTSTSGRDFSYNEQFFGPGTRLTVL.

The chain couples TRBV28 to TRBJ2-1. The V gene's germline CDR1 is MDHEN and CDR2 SYDVKM. The CDR3 is made up of 13 amino acids. The CDR3: CASRTTRNNEQFF.

The V gene is TRBV28, the J gene TRBJ2-3; TCRdb's D call of TRBD2 is untestable without DNA. Germline V CDR1 and CDR2: MDHEN, SYDVKM. There are 14 residues in the CDR3. CDR3 region: CASSFDAGSDTQYF.

The rearrangement uses TRBV4-1 and TRBJ2-5. The V gene's germline CDR1 is MGHRA and CDR2 YSYEKL. The CDR3 has 15 amino acids. The CDR3 reads CASSHRTYTQETQYF.

The V gene is TRBV5-1, the J gene TRBJ1-5; no DNA is available, so the TRBD1 call from TCRdb remains unchecked. Germline values: CDR1 SGHRS, CDR2 YFSETQ. This CDR3 comprises 17 residues. The chain's CDR3 is CASSLGQQSSSNQPQHF. Using reference TRBV5-1 and TRBJ1-5 for the parts outside the CDR3, the full variable domain is KAGVTQTPRYLIKTRGQQVTLSCSPISGHRSVSWYQQTPGQGLQFLFEYFSETQRNKGNFPGRFSGRQFSNSRSEMNVSTLELGDSALYLCASSLGQQSSSNQPQHFGDGTRLSIL.

J is TRBJ1-6 and V is TRBV12-3 or TRBV12-4; TCRdb's D call, TRBD1, is unchecked because there is no DNA. This CDR3 has 15 residues. This CDR3 reads CASSLEAGGNSPLHF.